The clone carrying this T cell receptor beta chain was seen a single time. The antigen remains undetermined. It was on clinical symptoms, serum thyroxine, TRAb, thyroid ultrasound and orbital computed tomography that diagnosis relied. A volume of 9.5 to 10 ml of fresh peripheral blood supplied the PBMCs. Germline lookup yields CDR1 SGHTA and CDR2 FQGTGA. This CDR3 comprises 15 residues. V was pared by 8 bases and J by 5 bases, with 13 bases of the junction left unmatched. The source of the sample is a study of Graves' ophthalmopathy and Graves' hyperthyroidism. On the study more broadly: Peripheral blood was obtained at first diagnosis, ahead of any treatment.

Findings and limits, study-wide: The model predicted ophthalmopathy progression with 65% to 71% sensitivity and less than 80% specificity.

CDR3 regions of TCR beta were amplified from RNA transcripts. Amplification began with first-round RT-PCR using HTBI primers, then second-round multiplex PCR was performed. MiXCR, run by TCRdb on the multiplex PCR reads, gives a single entry per CDR3 protein. The data contain about 700,000 distinct CDR3 sequences, more than 40% of them seen just once; the ten biggest clones take up roughly 3.5%. Sequences were obtained from peripheral blood. The source of this sequence is an adult man with Graves' ophthalmopathy. The rearrangement joins TRBV7-3 to TRBJ2-7; the match to TRBD1 covers 9 bases. CDR3 nucleotide sequence: TGTGCCAGCTCCCAACGGACAGGGGCTAGGGACGAGCAGTACTTC. Its protein product is CASSQRTGARDEQYF.